The present T cell receptor beta chain was sequenced within a study of shared T cell receptors in the human thymus (dated by TCRdb to the early 2020s). Background for the entire study: The study examined how self-reactive, shared T-cell receptor alpha chains are generated in the human thymus.

With respect to this clone: Its specific antigen is unknown. No clone much larger than this one lies a single base away; base qualities are absent.

A distance of 18 bases separates the germline ends of V and J, which lose 1 base and 8 bases respectively. CDR1 SGDLS and CDR2 YYNGEE are derived from the germline V gene. Including the terminal cysteine and phenylalanine, the CDR3 comprises 15 residues. Only the CDR3 DNA is retained, 45 bases long and in frame from the first base. Preparation of the library involved the immunoSEQ multiplex PCR assay. The immuneACCESS repertoire file appears here via TCRdb, limited to in-frame rearrangements. These files lack a portion of the clones; in checked studies, under half of the deficit traces to unresolved V genes, and the cause of the others is not known. The sample table shows some 700,000 clones, and 85% to 90% are seen once. Around 0.0099% of the sample rests with the top ten. This sample also belongs to another study, concerning human thymus T cells. The second study also describes: The donors were immunologically healthy infants in Finland who had open corrective cardiac surgery for congenital heart defects. The thymus tissue came from surgical resects taken out during corrective cardiac surgery. Usage of V and J gene segments appeared to be biased in both the thymic and the peripheral blood repertoires. According to the related research, thymic TCR repertoires were highly overlapping among unrelated individuals. The study used roughly 8 infant thymus samples plus four related peripheral blood samples to characterize TCR alpha and beta repertoires. Donor ages ranging from about 7 to 250 days were recorded, and more than five male and a couple of female infants were included in the cohort. Thymocytes were freed from the tissue by mechanical means and kept at -70 degrees C as pellets of roughly 9-34 million cells. A QIAsymphony instrument was used to extract genomic DNA from the frozen cell pellets. The immunoSEQ multiplex PCR assay was used to amplify the TCRB and TCRAD loci from a standardized amount of quality-controlled genomic DNA. Amplicons spanned the V(D)J region at a length sufficient to cover the CDR3 and identify V and J genes. Through the commercial immunoSEQ service, the amplicons were sequenced on an Illumina platform. Primer bias and sequencing errors were corrected as previously described, and TCRAD and TCRB definitions were based on the IMGT database. Analysis of the repertoires was done with immunoSEQ Analyzer 3.0 and VDJTools and included basic statistics, V/J segment usage, diversity estimates, rarefaction and pairwise overlap. Diversity was estimated using the Chao1, ChaoE, Efron-Thisted, Shannon and inverse Simpson indices, and was also estimated on datasets down-sampled to the size of the smallest sample. Repertoire overlap used strict matching of CDR3 nucleotide sequence, V gene and J gene, with Jaccard-based multidimensional scaling clustering. On average, thymus samples gave roughly 740,000 unique TCRB clonotypes, whereas blood samples gave 80,000 to 85,000.

The V and J segments used are TRBV9 and TRBJ1-2; no D gene can be assigned with confidence. The receptor's source is a boy younger than two with a congenital heart defect. Donor details come from another sample of the same person, matched by shared clones. Material: thymocytes. The encoded CDR3 is CASSVSRARPPGYTF. The base sequence is TGTGCCAGCAGCGTAAGTCGAGCGAGGCCTCCCGGCTACACCTTC. This CDR3, with the reference TRBV9 and TRBJ1-2 proteins standing in past its ends, gives the full variable domain DSGVTQTPKHLITATGQRVTLRCSPRSGDLSVYWYQQSLDQGLQFLIQYYNGEERAKGNILERFSAQQFPDLHSELNLSSLELGDSALYFCASSVSRARPPGYTFGSGTRLTVV.